This TCR beta chain was recorded in a study of blood T cell repertoires in COVID-19. Whole-study context: Italy, Spain and the United States were the sources of the convalescent and acute COVID-19 samples. In each case, the material was cDNA or gDNA derived from T cells, B-cell-depleted T cells, or PBMCs.

Participant age was 18 to 89 years, and participants resided in 20 to 30 US areas. Methods used by the authors: Estimation of nucleated cell counts was performed using reference gene primer amplification. TCRdb's copy holds only in-frame clones and misses some; the assay was immunoSEQ multiplex PCR. The V and J calls and the clone size are those of that table, but D and trimming were determined from the DNA. The data contain around 230,000 clones, more than 80% of them singletons. CDR3 length equals 13 residues. Germline V gene lookup returns CDR1 LNHDA and CDR2 SQIVND (reference sequence). V was trimmed by 3 bases and J by 9 bases, leaving 12 bases between them.

The receptor was derived from a man aged 40-49 years who had recovered from COVID-19. The chain has TRBV19 and TRBJ2-4; no firm D call. The sample consisted of PBMCs or T cells enriched from blood (not recorded which). The CDR3 region is CASSINYQSIQYF. The CDR3 DNA is TGTGCCAGTAGTATTAACTATCAAAGCATTCAGTACTTC.